The rows below give T cell receptor beta chains drawn from one sample of a study of OX40 agonist ivuxolimab in advanced cancers. The protocol was immunoSEQ multiplex PCR, while the TCRdb copy is restricted to in-frame clones and leaves out a portion. This table has over 55,000 clones, more than 65% appearing once. Specimen: CD4+ or CD8+ T cells sorted from blood, collected in a trial of the OX40 agonist ivuxolimab. The receptors originated from an adult with an advanced solid tumor such as melanoma, head and neck, liver or kidney cancer. Both conserved end residues are part of each CDR3. The D gene is left open where the match is weak. Rows may omit the clone size; those that give it use once, few, many or a size class.

D gene | J gene | V gene | clone size | CDR3 protein | CDR3 DNA
TRBD1 | TRBJ2-7 | TRBV5-1 | - | CASSSGQSAYEQYF | TGCGCCAGCAGCTCGGGACAGTCGGCCTACGAGCAGTACTTC
- | TRBJ2-6 | TRBV6-5 | - | CASRDRTSGANVLTF | TGTGCCAGCAGGGACCGGACCTCTGGGGCCAACGTCCTGACTTTC
- | TRBJ1-2 | TRBV6-5 | - | CASTHPTRPYGYTF | TGTGCCAGCACCCACCCTACACGACCCTATGGCTACACCTTC
- | TRBJ2-1 | TRBV5-1 | - | CASSFPYSSEQFF | TGCGCCAGCAGCTTTCCCTATAGTAGCGAGCAGTTCTTC
TRBD1 | TRBJ1-3 | TRBV4-3 | few | CASSQSGQGNTIYF | TGCGCCAGCAGCCAGTCGGGACAGGGGAACACCATATATTTT
- | TRBJ2-3 | TRBV27 | once | CASSLSYRGGYTDTQYF | TGTGCCAGCAGTTTATCCTACAGGGGGGGGTACACAGATACGCAGTATTTT
- | TRBJ1-3 | TRBV29-1 | - | CSVEVRSGNTIYF | TGCAGCGTTGAAGTAAGGTCAGGAAACACCATATATTTT
TRBD1 | TRBJ2-1 | TRBV7-3 | medium-sized | CASSLRDRGSYNEQFF | TGTGCCAGCAGCTTACGCGACAGGGGGTCCTACAATGAGCAGTTCTTC
- | TRBJ2-3 | TRBV2 | - | CASSEQQDTQYF | TGTGCCAGCAGTGAACAGCAAGATACGCAGTATTTT
TRBD2 | TRBJ2-3 | TRBV4-3 | - | CASSPVRGVFTDTQYF | TGCGCCAGCAGCCCGGTGCGGGGGGTCTTCACAGATACGCAGTATTTT
TRBD2 | TRBJ2-3 | TRBV7-2 | - | CASSLASSGGYGDTQYF | TGTGCCAGCAGCTTAGCCTCTAGCGGGGGGTACGGAGATACGCAGTATTTT
TRBD1 | TRBJ2-6 | TRBV12-5 | - | CASGLGDRPNSGANVLTF | TGTGCTAGTGGTTTGGGGGACAGGCCTAACTCTGGGGCCAACGTCCTGACTTTC
- | TRBJ2-6 | TRBV6-6 | - | CATVNVWGANVLTF | TGTGCCACCGTGAATGTATGGGGGGCCAACGTCCTGACTTTC
- | TRBJ2-7 | TRBV19 | - | CASTSGLSYEQYF | TGTGCCAGTACCTCCGGACTATCCTACGAGCAGTACTTC
- | TRBJ1-5 | TRBV19 | - | CASSYTVGQLYQPQHF | TGTGCCAGTAGCTATACAGTTGGGCAGTTATATCAGCCCCAGCATTTT
TRBD2 | TRBJ2-6 | TRBV18 | - | CASSPPSLAGATGANVLTF | TGTGCCAGCTCACCACCCTCTCTAGCGGGGGCTACTGGGGCCAACGTCCTGACTTTC
TRBD2 | TRBJ2-3 | TRBV19 | - | CASRAAGLASTDTQYF | TGTGCCAGTAGAGCCGCGGGACTAGCTTCCACAGATACGCAGTATTTT
TRBD1 | TRBJ1-4 | TRBV27 | - | CASRSQGDGEKLFF | TGTGCCAGCAGGTCACAGGGGGACGGGGAAAAACTGTTTTTT
TRBD2 | TRBJ2-7 | TRBV4-2 | - | CASSPRLAGGPSYEQYF | TGTGCCAGCAGCCCGCGACTAGCGGGAGGGCCCTCCTACGAGCAGTACTTC
TRBD1 | TRBJ2-7 | TRBV18 | - | CASSPLGQDYEQYF | TGTGCCAGCTCACCGCTGGGACAGGACTACGAGCAGTACTTC
- | TRBJ2-5 | TRBV6-5 | - | CASSYSPQETQYF | TGTGCCAGCAGTTACTCCCCCCAAGAGACCCAGTACTTC
- | TRBJ2-5 | TRBV5-5 | - | CASSLDGQSGTQYF | TGTGCCAGCAGCTTGGATGGTCAGTCCGGGACCCAGTACTTC
TRBD1 | TRBJ1-5 | TRBV6-6 | - | CASSYGDRGNQPQHF | TGTGCCAGCAGTTACGGGGACAGGGGCAATCAGCCCCAGCATTTT
TRBD1 | TRBJ1-1 | TRBV20-1 | - | CRTGGATEAFF | TGCAGAACAGGGGGAGCCACTGAAGCTTTCTTT
TRBD1 | TRBJ2-5 | TRBV5-1 | - | CASSPDRGRVLETQYF | TGCGCCAGCAGCCCGGACAGGGGGCGAGTTTTGGAGACCCAGTACTTC
TRBD1 | TRBJ1-4 | TRBV6-5 | - | CASRKGQASIEKLFF | TGTGCCAGCAGAAAAGGACAGGCGTCAATTGAAAAACTGTTTTTT
- | TRBJ1-2 | TRBV21-1 | - | CASSGRDTGFF | TGTGCCAGCAGCGGCCGGGACACAGGATTTTTC
- | TRBJ1-5 | TRBV21-1 | - | CASSTLTASNQPQHF | TGTGCCAGCAGCACTCTCACAGCCAGCAATCAGCCCCAGCATTTT
- | TRBJ1-5 | TRBV27 | - | CASSLKGGLPALSNQPQHF | TGTGCCAGCAGTTTAAAGGGGGGCCTCCCAGCCCTTAGCAATCAGCCCCAGCATTTT
- | TRBJ1-1 | TRBV6-1 | - | CASSARGVEAFF | TGTGCCAGCAGTGCTCGGGGGGTTGAAGCTTTCTTT
- | TRBJ2-3 | TRBV27 | - | CASSRAPDRLYTDTQYF | TGTGCCAGCAGTCGGGCTCCGGACCGACTGTACACAGATACGCAGTATTTT
- | TRBJ2-2 | TRBV27 | - | CASTTLGLHNTGELFF | TGTGCCAGCACCACCCTGGGACTTCATAACACCGGGGAGCTGTTTTTT
- | TRBJ1-4 | TRBV5-5 | - | CASSPRAEGIEKLFF | TGTGCCAGCAGCCCACGGGCGGAGGGTATTGAAAAACTGTTTTTT
- | TRBJ1-1 | TRBV19 | - | CASRKTGNTEAFF | TGTGCCAGTAGGAAGACAGGTAACACTGAAGCTTTCTTT
TRBD1 | TRBJ1-2 | TRBV29-1 | - | CSVRRSTDRGHGYTF | TGCAGCGTTCGCCGTTCGACCGACAGGGGGCATGGCTACACCTTC
TRBD2 | TRBJ2-3 | TRBV18 | - | CASSPGTSGRGDTQYF | TGTGCCAGCTCACCCGGGACTAGCGGGAGAGGAGATACGCAGTATTTT
TRBD1 | TRBJ1-6 | TRBV10-1 | - | CASNRDRDSPLHF | TGCGCCAGCAACCGGGACAGGGATTCACCCCTCCACTTT
- | TRBJ1-3 | TRBV7-3 | - | CASSLGGGNTIYF | TGTGCCAGCAGCTTAGGAGGGGGAAACACCATATATTTT
- | TRBJ1-1 | TRBV29-1 | - | CSVLRSRADETEAFF | TGCAGCGTTCTCAGATCCAGGGCCGATGAAACTGAAGCTTTCTTT
- | TRBJ1-1 | TRBV25-1 | - | CASSELWTEGEAFF | TGTGCCAGCAGTGAGCTTTGGACAGAGGGAGAAGCTTTCTTT
- | TRBJ2-1 | TRBV5-4 | - | CASSLALGGYNEQFF | TGTGCCAGCAGCTTGGCCCTAGGGGGGTACAATGAGCAGTTCTTC
- | TRBJ1-6 | TRBV10-2 | - | CASSGRDRGNSPLHF | TGCGCCAGCAGTGGGAGGGATAGGGGTAATTCACCCCTCCACTTT
- | TRBJ1-2 | TRBV15 | once | CATSRDTNYGYTF | TGTGCCACCAGCAGAGATACGAACTATGGCTACACCTTC
- | TRBJ1-5 | TRBV15 | - | CATSRDRSNQPQHF | TGTGCCACCAGCAGAGATCGCAGCAATCAGCCCCAGCATTTT
TRBD2 | TRBJ2-7 | TRBV6-1 | - | CASLFSGGSEQYF | TGTGCCAGTCTTTTTTCGGGGGGGTCCGAGCAGTACTTC
- | TRBJ2-7 | TRBV5-1 | - | CASSLPGRVDEQYF | TGCGCCAGCAGCTTGCCCGGGCGGGTGGACGAGCAGTACTTC
TRBD1 | TRBJ1-5 | TRBV28 | - | CASSSLGQGRGNQPQHF | TGTGCCAGCAGCTCCCTAGGACAGGGGAGGGGCAATCAGCCCCAGCATTTT
TRBD2 | TRBJ2-1 | TRBV29-1 | - | CSGGTSGTNEQFF | TGCAGCGGGGGGACTAGCGGGACCAATGAGCAGTTCTTC
TRBD2 | TRBJ2-5 | TRBV6-1 | - | CASRSGGTRGTQYF | TGTGCCAGCAGATCGGGAGGGACTCGGGGGACCCAGTACTTC
- | TRBJ1-1 | TRBV6-1 | - | CASSGGTGLNTEAFF | TGTGCCAGCAGCGGCGGGACGGGCCTGAACACTGAAGCTTTCTTT
- | TRBJ1-4 | TRBV7-9 | once | CASSLRDPEKLFF | TGTGCCAGCAGCTTACGGGACCCTGAAAAACTGTTTTTT
TRBD2 | TRBJ2-1 | TRBV29-1 | - | CSVGRSGTSASKQFF | TGCAGCGTCGGACGTTCCGGGACTAGCGCTAGCAAGCAGTTCTTC
- | TRBJ2-7 | TRBV5-1 | - | CASSLGATFSYEQYF | TGCGCCAGCAGCTTGGGTGCCACCTTTTCCTACGAGCAGTACTTC
TRBD1 | TRBJ1-6 | TRBV28 | - | CASSSTGGGWNSPLHF | TGTGCCAGCAGTTCTACAGGGGGCGGGTGGAATTCACCCCTCCACTTT
- | TRBJ2-1 | TRBV7-9 | - | CASIEGTHEQFF | TGTGCCAGCATTGAGGGGACCCATGAACAGTTCTTC
TRBD1 | TRBJ2-1 | TRBV5-5 | - | CASSIGQGAYNEQFF | TGTGCCAGCAGCATAGGACAGGGGGCTTACAATGAGCAGTTCTTC
TRBD1 | TRBJ1-5 | TRBV7-8 | medium-sized | CASSLNRGYQPQHF | TGTGCCAGCAGCTTAAACAGGGGTTATCAGCCCCAGCATTTT